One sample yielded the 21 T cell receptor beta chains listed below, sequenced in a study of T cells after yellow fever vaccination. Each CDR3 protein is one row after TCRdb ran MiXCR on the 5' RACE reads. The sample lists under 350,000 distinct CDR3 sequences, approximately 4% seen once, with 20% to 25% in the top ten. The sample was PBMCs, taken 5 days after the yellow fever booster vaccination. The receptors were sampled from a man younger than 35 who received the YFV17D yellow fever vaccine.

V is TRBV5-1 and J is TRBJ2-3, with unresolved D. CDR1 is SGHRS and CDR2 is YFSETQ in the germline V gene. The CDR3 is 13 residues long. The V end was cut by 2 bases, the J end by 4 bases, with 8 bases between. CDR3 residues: CASSFLGPDTQYF. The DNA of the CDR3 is TGCGCCAGCAGCTTTTTAGGTCCAGATACGCAGTATTTT.

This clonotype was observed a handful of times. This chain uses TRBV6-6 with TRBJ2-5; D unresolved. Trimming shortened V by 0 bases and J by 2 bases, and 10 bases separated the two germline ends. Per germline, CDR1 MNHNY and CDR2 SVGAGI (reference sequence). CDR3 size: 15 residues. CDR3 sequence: CASSYSTETQETQYF. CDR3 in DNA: TGTGCCAGCAGTTACTCGACCGAGACACAAGAGACCCAGTACTTC.

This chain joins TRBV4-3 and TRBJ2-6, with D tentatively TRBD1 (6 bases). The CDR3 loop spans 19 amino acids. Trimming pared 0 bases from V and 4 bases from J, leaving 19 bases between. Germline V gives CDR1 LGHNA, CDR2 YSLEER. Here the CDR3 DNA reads TGCGCCAGCAGCCAAGATAGGTCAGGGGCAGTTTTCGGGGCCAACGTCCTGACTTTC. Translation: CASSQDRSGAVFGANVLTF.

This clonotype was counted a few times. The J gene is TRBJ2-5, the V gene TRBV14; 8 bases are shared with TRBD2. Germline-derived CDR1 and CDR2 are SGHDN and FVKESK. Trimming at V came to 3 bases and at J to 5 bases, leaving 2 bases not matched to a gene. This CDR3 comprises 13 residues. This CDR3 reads CASSHGTRETQYF. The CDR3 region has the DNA TGTGCCAGCAGCCATGGGACTAGGGAGACCCAGTACTTC.

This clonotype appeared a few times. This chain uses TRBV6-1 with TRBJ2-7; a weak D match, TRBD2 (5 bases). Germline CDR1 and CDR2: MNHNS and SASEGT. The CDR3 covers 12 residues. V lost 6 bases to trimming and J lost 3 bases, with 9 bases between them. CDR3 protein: CASRGLVYEQYV. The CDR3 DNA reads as TGTGCCAGCAGAGGACTCGTCTACGAGCAGTACGTC.

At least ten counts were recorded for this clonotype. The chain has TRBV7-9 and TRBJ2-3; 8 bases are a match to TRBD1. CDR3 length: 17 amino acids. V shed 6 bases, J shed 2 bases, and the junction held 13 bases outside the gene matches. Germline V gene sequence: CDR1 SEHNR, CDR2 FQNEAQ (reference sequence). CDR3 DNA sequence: TGTGCCAGCAGACAATTCACAGGGGGGCCCCACACAGATACGCAGTATTTT. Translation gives CASRQFTGGPHTDTQYF. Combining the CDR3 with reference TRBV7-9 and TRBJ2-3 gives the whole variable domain DTGVSQNPRHKITKRGQNVTFRCDPISEHNRLYWYRQTLGQGPEFLTYFQNEAQLEKSRLLSDRFSAERPKGSFSTLEIQRTEQGDSAMYLCASRQFTGGPHTDTQYFGPGTRLTVL.

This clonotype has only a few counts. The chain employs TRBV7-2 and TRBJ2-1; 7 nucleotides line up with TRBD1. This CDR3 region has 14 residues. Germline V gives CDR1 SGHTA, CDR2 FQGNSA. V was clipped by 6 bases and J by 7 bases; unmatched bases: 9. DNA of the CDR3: TGTGCCAGCAGTTTTCGACAGGGTGGGAATGAGCAGTTCTTC. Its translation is CASSFRQGGNEQFF. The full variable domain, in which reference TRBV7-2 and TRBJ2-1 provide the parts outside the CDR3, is GAGVSQSPSNKVTEKGKDVELRCDPISGHTALYWYRQSLGQGLEFLIYFQGNSAPDKSGLPSDRFSAERTGGSVSTLTIQRTQQEDSAVYLCASSFRQGGNEQFFGPGTRLTVL.

CDR3 in DNA: TGTGCCAGCACCTTCAGACAGATCTCCGGGGAGCTGTTTTTT. Its translation: CASTFRQISGELFF. V and J are TRBV12-3 or TRBV12-4 and TRBJ2-2; D possibly corresponds to TRBD1 (5 bases). This CDR3 has 14 residues. Trimming removed 7 bases at V and 6 bases at J, with 15 bases between.

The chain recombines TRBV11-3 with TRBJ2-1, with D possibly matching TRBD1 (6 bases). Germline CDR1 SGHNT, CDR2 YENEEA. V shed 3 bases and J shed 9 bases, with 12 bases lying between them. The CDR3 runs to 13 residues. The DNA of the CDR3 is TGTGCCAGCAGCTTCGGAACAGGGCGTGAGCAGTTCTTC. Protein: CASSFGTGREQFF. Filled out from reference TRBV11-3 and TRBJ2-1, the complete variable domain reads EAGVVQSPRYKIIEKKQPVAFWCNPISGHNTLYWYLQNLGQGPELLIRYENEEAVDDSQLPKDRFSAERLKGVDSTLKIQPAELGDSAVYLCASSFGTGREQFFGPGTRLTVL.

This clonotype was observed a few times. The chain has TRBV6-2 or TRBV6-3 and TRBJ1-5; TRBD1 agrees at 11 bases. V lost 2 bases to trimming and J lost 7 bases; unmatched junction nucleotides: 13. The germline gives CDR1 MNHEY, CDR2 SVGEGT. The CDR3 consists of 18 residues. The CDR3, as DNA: TGTGCCAGCAGTTACCCCCCCGCTGGTTGGGACAGGGGGCAGCCCCAGCATTTT. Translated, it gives CASSYPPAGWDRGQPQHF.

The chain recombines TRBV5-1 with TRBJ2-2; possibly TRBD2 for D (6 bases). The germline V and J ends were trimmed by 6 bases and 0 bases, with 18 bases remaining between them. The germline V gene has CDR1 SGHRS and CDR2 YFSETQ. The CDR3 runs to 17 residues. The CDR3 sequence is CASTWGPAGTNTGELFF. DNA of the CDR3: TGCGCCAGCACCTGGGGACCGGCGGGGACGAACACCGGGGAGCTGTTTTTT.

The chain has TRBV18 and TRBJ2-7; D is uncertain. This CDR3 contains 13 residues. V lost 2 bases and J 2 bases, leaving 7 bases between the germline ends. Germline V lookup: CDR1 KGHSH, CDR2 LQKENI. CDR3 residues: CASSPSRTYEQYV. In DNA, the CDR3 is TGTGCCAGCTCACCAAGCAGGACCTACGAGCAGTACGTC.

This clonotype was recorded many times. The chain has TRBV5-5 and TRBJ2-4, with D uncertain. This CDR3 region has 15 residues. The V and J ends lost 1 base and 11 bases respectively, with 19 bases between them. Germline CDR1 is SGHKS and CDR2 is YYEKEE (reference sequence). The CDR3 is CASSLLTAELIVQYF. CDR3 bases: TGTGCCAGCAGCTTGCTCACAGCCGAGCTTATAGTTCAGTACTTC.

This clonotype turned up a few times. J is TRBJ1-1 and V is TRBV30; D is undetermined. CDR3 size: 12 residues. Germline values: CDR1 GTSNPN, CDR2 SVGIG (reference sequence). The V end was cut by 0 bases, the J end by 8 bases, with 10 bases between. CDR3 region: CAWSVLSNEAFF. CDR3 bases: TGTGCCTGGAGTGTTTTAAGCAACGAAGCTTTCTTT.

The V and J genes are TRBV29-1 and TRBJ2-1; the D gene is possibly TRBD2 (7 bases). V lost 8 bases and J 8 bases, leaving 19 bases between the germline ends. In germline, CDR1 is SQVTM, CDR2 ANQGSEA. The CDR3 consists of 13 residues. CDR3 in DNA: TGCAGCCTGAGGGGGGGGGCCAAGGATGAGCAGTTCTTC. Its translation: CSLRGGAKDEQFF.

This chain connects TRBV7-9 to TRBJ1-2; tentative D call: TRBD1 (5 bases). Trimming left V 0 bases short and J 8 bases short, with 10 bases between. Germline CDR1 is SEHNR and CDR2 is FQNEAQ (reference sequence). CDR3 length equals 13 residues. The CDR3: CASSLAGAQGYTF. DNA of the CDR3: TGTGCCAGCAGCTTAGCAGGGGCTCAGGGCTACACCTTC.

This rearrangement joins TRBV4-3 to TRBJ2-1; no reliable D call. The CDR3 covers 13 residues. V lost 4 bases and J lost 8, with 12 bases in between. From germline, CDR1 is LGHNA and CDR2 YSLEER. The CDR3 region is CASSLERSHEQFF. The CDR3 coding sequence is TGCGCCAGCAGCCTCGAGAGGTCACATGAGCAGTTCTTC.

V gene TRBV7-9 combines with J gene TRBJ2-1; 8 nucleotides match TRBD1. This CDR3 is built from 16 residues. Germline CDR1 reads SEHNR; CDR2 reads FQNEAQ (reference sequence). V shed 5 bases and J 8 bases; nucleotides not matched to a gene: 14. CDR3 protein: CASSPTDRVGHDEQFF. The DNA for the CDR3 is TGTGCCAGCAGCCCCACGGACAGGGTAGGGCACGATGAGCAGTTCTTC. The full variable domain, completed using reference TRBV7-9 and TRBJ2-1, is DTGVSQNPRHKITKRGQNVTFRCDPISEHNRLYWYRQTLGQGPEFLTYFQNEAQLEKSRLLSDRFSAERPKGSFSTLEIQRTEQGDSAMYLCASSPTDRVGHDEQFFGPGTRLTVL.

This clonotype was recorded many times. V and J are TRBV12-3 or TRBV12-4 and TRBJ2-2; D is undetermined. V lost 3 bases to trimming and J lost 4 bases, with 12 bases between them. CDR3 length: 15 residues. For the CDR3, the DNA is TGTGCCAGCAGTTTCAGCAACGGTGCCACCGGGGAGCTGTTTTTT. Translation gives CASSFSNGATGELFF.

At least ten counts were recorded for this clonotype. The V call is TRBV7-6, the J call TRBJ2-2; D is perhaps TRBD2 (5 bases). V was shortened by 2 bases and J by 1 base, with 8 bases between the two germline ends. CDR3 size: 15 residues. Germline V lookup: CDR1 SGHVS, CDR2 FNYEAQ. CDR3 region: CASSLSGGNTGELFF. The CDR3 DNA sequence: TGTGCCAGCAGCTTAAGCGGTGGGAACACCGGGGAGCTGTTTTTT.

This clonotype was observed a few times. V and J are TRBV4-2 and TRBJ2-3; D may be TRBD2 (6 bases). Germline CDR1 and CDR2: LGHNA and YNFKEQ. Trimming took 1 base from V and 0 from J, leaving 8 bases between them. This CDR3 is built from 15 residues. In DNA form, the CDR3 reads TGTGCCAGCAGCCAAGGGGCGGGGAGCACAGATACGCAGTATTTT. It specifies CASSQGAGSTDTQYF.